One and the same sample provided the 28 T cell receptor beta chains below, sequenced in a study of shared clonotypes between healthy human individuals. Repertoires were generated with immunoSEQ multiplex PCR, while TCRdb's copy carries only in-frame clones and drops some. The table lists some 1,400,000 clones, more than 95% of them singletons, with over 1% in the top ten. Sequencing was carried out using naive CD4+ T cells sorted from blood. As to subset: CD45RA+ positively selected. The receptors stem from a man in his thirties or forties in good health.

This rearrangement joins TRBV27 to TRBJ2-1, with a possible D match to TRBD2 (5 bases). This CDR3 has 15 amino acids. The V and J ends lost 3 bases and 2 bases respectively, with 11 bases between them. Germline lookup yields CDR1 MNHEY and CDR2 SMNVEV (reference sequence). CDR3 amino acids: CASSFNFGAYNEQFF. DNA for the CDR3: TGTGCCAGCAGTTTTAACTTCGGGGCCTACAATGAGCAGTTCTTC.

The CDR3 here is CASSKGSAETQYF. The DNA of the CDR3 is TGTGCCAGCAGCAAAGGGTCCGCGGAGACCCAGTACTTC. The rearrangement uses TRBV7-3 and TRBJ2-5; D not certain. Trimming left V 5 bases short and J 5 bases short, with 12 bases between. Germline CDR1 SGHTA, CDR2 FQGTGA. The CDR3 spans 13 residues.

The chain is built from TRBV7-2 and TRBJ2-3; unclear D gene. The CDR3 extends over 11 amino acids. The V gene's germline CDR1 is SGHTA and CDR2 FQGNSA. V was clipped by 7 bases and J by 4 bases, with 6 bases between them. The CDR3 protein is CASKSADTQYF. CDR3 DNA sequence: TGTGCCAGCAAGTCGGCAGATACGCAGTATTTT.

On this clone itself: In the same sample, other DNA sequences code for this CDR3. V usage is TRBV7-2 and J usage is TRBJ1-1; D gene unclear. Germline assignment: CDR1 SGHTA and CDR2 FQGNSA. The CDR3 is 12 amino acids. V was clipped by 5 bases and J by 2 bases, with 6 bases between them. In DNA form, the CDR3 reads TGTGCCAGCAGCCTAATTAACACTGAAGCTTTCTTT. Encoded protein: CASSLINTEAFF.

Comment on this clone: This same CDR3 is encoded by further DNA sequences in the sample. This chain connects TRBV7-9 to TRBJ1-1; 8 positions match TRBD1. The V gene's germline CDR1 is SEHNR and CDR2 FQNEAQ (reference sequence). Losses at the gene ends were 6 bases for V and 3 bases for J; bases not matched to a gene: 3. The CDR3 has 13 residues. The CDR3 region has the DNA TGTGCCAGCAGTCGGGGACAGGACACTGAAGCTTTCTTT. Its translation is CASSRGQDTEAFF.

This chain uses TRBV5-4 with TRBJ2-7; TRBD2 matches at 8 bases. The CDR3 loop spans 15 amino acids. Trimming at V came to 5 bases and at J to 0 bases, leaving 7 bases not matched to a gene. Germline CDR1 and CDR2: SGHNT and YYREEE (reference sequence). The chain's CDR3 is CASRLSGRNSYEQYF. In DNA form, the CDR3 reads TGTGCCAGCAGATTAAGCGGGAGAAACTCCTACGAGCAGTACTTC.

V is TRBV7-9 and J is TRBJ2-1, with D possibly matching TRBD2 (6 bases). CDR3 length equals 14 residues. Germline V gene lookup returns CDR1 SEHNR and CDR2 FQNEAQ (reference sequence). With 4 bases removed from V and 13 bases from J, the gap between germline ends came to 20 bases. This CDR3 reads CASSSFIGGGGQFF. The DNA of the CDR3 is TGTGCCAGCAGCTCGTTCATCGGGGGAGGAGGTCAGTTCTTC.

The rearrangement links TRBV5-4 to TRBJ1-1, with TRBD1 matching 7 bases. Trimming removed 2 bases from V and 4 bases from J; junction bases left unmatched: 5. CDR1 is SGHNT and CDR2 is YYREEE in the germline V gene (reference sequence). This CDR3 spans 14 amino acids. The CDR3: CASSLEDRPTEAFF. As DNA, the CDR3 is TGTGCCAGCAGCTTAGAGGACAGGCCCACTGAAGCTTTCTTT. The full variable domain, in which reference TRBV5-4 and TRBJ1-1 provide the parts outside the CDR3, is ETGVTQSPTHLIKTRGQQVTLRCSSQSGHNTVSWYQQALGQGPQFIFQYYREEENGRGNFPPRFSGLQFPNYSSELNVNALELDDSALYLCASSLEDRPTEAFFGQGTRLTVV.

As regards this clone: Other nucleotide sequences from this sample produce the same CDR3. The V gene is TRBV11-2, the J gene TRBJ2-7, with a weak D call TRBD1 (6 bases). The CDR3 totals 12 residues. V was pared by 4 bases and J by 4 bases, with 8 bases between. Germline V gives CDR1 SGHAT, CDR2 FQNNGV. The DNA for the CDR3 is TGTGCCAGCAGCTCGACAGGTTACGAGCAGTACTTC. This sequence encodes CASSSTGYEQYF.

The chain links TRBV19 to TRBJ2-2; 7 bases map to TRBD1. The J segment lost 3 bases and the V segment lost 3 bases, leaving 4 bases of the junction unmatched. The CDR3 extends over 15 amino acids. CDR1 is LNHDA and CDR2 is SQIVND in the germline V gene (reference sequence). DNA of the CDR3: TGTGCCAGTAGTATGCCGGGACAGCACACCGGGGAGCTGTTTTTT. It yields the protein CASSMPGQHTGELFF.

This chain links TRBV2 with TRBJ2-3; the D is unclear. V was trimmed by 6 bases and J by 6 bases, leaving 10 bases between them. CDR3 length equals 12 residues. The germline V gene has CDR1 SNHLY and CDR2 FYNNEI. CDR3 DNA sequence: TGTGCCAGCAGGGGTTCTGGGGATACGCAGTATTTT. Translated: CASRGSGDTQYF.

The CDR3 here is CASSLAGTGVGNEQFF. The CDR3 nucleotides are TGCGCCAGCAGCTTGGCAGGGACAGGTGTTGGGAATGAGCAGTTCTTC. V is TRBV5-1 and J is TRBJ2-1; 8 nucleotides match TRBD1. CDR3 size: 16 residues. J gave up 7 bases and V 0 bases, and 9 bases lay outside the gene matches. CDR1 and CDR2 from the germline V gene are SGHRS and YFSETQ.

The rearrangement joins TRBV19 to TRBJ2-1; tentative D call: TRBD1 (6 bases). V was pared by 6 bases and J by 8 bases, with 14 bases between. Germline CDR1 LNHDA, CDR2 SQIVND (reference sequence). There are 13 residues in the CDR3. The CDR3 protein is CASRLQGLDEQFF. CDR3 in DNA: TGTGCCAGTAGGTTACAGGGTCTGGATGAGCAGTTCTTC.

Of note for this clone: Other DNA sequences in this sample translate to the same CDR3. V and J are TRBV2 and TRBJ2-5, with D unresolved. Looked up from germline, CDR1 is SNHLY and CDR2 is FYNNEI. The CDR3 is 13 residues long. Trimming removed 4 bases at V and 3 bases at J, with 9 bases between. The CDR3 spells CASSGGREETQYF. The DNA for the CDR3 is TGTGCCAGCAGTGGGGGAAGGGAAGAGACCCAGTACTTC.

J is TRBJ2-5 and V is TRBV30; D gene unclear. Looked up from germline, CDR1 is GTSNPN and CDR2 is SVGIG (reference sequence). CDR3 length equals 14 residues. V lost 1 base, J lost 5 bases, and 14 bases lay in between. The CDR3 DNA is TGTGCCTGGAGTGCAGGTCCGGGTATGGAGACCCAGTACTTC. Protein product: CAWSAGPGMETQYF. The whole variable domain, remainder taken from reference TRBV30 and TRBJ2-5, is SQTIHQWPATLVQPVGSPLSLECTVEGTSNPNLYWYRQAAGRGLQLLFYSVGIGQISSEVPQNLSASRPQDRQFILSSKKLLLSDSGFYLCAWSAGPGMETQYFGPGTRLLVL.

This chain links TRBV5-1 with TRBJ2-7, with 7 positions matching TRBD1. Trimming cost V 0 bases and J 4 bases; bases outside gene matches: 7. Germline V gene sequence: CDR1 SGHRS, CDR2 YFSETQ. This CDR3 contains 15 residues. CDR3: CASSLDPGTAYEQYF. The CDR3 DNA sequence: TGCGCCAGCAGCTTGGACCCCGGGACAGCGTACGAGCAGTACTTC.

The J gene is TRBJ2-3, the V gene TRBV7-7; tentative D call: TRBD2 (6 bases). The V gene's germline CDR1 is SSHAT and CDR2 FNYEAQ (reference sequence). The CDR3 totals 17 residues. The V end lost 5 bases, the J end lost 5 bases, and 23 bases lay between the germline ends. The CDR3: CASSPLSGATFGDTQYF. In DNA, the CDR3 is TGTGCCAGCAGCCCACTATCGGGAGCCACCTTCGGAGATACGCAGTATTTT.

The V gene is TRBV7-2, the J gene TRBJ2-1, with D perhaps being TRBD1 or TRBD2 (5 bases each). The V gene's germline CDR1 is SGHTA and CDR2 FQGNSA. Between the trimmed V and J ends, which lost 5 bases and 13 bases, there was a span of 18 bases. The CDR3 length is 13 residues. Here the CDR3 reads CASSGIIRDPQFF. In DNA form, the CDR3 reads TGTGCCAGCAGCGGCATCATCCGGGACCCCCAGTTCTTC.

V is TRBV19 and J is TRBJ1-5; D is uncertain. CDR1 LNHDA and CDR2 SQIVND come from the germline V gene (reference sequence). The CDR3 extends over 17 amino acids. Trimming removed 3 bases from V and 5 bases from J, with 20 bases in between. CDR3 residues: CASSIRVGQALDQPQHF. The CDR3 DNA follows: TGTGCCAGTAGTATTCGGGTAGGGCAGGCTCTAGATCAGCCCCAGCATTTT.

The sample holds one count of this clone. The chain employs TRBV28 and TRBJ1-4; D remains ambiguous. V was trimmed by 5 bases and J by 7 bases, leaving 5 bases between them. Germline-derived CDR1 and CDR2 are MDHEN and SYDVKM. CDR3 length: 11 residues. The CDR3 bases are TGTGCCAGCAGTCGCCCTGAAAAACTGTTTTTT. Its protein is CASSRPEKLFF.

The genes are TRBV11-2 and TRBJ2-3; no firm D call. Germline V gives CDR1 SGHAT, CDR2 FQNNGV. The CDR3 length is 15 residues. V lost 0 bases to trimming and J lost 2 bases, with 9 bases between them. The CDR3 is CASSLETYHTDTQYF. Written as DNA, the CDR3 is TGTGCCAGCAGCTTAGAGACTTACCACACAGATACGCAGTATTTT. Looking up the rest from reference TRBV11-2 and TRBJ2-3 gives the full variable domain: EAGVAQSPRYKIIEKRQSVAFWCNPISGHATLYWYQQILGQGPKLLIQFQNNGVVDDSQLPKDRFSAERLKGVDSTLKIQPAKLEDSAVYLCASSLETYHTDTQYFGPGTRLTVL.

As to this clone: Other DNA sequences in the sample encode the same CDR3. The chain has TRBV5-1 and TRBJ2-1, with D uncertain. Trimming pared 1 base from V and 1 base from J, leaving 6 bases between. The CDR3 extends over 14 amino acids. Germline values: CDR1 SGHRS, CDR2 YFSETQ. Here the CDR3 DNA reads TGCGCCAGCAGCTTGCAAGGGTCCTACAATGAGCAGTTCTTC. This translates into CASSLQGSYNEQFF.

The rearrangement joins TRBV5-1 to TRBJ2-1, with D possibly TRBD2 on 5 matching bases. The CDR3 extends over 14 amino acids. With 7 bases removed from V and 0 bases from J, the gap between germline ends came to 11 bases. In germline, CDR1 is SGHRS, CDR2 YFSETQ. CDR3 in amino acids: CASSGVSSYNEQFF. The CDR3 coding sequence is TGCGCCAGCTCCGGGGTGAGCTCCTACAATGAGCAGTTCTTC. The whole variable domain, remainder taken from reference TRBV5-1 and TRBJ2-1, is KAGVTQTPRYLIKTRGQQVTLSCSPISGHRSVSWYQQTPGQGLQFLFEYFSETQRNKGNFPGRFSGRQFSNSRSEMNVSTLELGDSALYLCASSGVSSYNEQFFGPGTRLTVL.

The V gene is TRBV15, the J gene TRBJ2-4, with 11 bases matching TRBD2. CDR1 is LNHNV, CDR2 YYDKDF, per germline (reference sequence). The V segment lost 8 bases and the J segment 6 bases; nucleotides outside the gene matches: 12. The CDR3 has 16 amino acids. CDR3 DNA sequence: TGTGCCACCGGACGACTAGCGGGGACCGACATAAACATTCAGTACTTC. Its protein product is CATGRLAGTDINIQYF.

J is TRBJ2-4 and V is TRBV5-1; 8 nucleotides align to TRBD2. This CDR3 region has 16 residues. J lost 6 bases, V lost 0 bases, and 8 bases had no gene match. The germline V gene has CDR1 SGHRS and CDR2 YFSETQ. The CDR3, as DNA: TGCGCCAGCAGCTTGGATTCCCAACGGGGGGGAAACATTCAGTACTTC. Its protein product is CASSLDSQRGGNIQYF.

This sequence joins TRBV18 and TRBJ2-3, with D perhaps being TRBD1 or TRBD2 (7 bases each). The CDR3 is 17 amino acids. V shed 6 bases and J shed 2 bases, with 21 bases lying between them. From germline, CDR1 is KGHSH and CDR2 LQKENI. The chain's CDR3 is CASSSLRAGQPTDTQYF. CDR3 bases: TGTGCCAGCTCGTCCCTAAGAGCGGGACAGCCCACAGATACGCAGTATTTT. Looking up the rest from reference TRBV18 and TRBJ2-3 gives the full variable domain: NAGVMQNPRHLVRRRGQEARLRCSPMKGHSHVYWYRQLPEEGLKFMVYLQKENIIDESGMPKERFSAEFPKEGPSILRIQQVVRGDSAAYFCASSSLRAGQPTDTQYFGPGTRLTVL.

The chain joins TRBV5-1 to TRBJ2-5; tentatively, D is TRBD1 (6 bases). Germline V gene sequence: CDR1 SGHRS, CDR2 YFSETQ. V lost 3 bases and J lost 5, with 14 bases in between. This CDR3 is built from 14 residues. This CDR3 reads CASSSKTGGETQYF. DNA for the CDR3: TGCGCCAGCAGCTCTAAGACAGGTGGGGAGACCCAGTACTTC.

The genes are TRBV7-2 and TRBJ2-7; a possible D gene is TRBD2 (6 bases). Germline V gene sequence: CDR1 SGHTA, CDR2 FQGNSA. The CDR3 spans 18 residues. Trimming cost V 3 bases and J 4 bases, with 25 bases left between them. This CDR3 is CASSFFRRRAGTLYEQYF. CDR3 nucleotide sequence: TGTGCCAGCAGCTTCTTTCGGAGAAGAGCGGGTACTCTGTACGAGCAGTACTTC.